These T cell receptor beta chains were read from a single sample in a study of T-cell reconstitution after alpha-beta-depleted transplantation in children. TCRdb ran MiXCR on the PCR reads and lists one entry per CDR3 protein. This sample has about 610,000 distinct CDR3 sequences, with over 9.5% found just once. The starting material was PBMCs from the stem cell graft donor, obtained from the stem cell graft. The source is a human donor who donated a stem cell graft to a child with acute myeloid leukemia. Both conserved end residues are part of each CDR3. D genes are given only for firm matches. Part of the rows lack a size; the others show once, few, many or a class for expanded clones.

.,.,TRBJ1-2,TRBV6-5,CASSYSGGEYGYTF,TGTGCCAGCAGTTACTCTGGGGGGGAATATGGCTACACCTTC
.,.,TRBJ2-2,TRBV20-1,CSARDWGGTTHTGELFF,TGCAGTGCTAGAGATTGGGGAGGGACAACTCACACCGGGGAGCTGTTTTTT
.,.,TRBJ1-1,TRBV29-1,CSTGGSENTEAFF,TGCAGCACTGGGGGGTCGGAGAACACTGAAGCTTTCTTT
.,.,TRBJ2-1,TRBV20-1,CSAPRDSHEQFF,TGCAGTGCTCCCCGGGACTCCCATGAGCAGTTCTTC
TRBD1,few,TRBJ1-5,TRBV20-1,CSALWDSHNQPQHF,TGCAGTGCTCTCTGGGACAGTCACAATCAGCCCCAGCATTTT
TRBD1,.,TRBJ1-4,TRBV9,CASSARDRDNEKLFF,TGTGCCAGCAGCGCCCGGGACAGGGATAATGAAAAACTGTTTTTT
.,many,TRBJ2-5,TRBV10-3,CAISDQETQYF,TGTGCCATCAGTGATCAGGAGACCCAGTACTTC
.,few,TRBJ2-7,TRBV4-2,CASSQEPNEQYF,TGTGCCAGCAGCCAAGAGCCGAACGAGCAGTACTTC
.,many,TRBJ2-3,TRBV10-3,CAIKSQGWEDTQYF,TGTGCCATCAAGAGCCAGGGCTGGGAAGATACGCAGTATTTT
.,many,TRBJ2-7,TRBV12-3/TRBV12-4,CASIREPSYEQYF,TGTGCCAGCATAAGGGAGCCTTCCTACGAGCAGTACTTC
.,.,TRBJ1-4,TRBV29-1,CSVEATGATNEKLFF,TGCAGCGTTGAAGCTACCGGTGCAACTAATGAAAAACTGTTTTTT
.,few,TRBJ2-1,TRBV20-1,CRIPYGKNEQFF,TGCAGAATCCCATACGGGAAGAATGAGCAGTTCTTC
TRBD1,few,TRBJ1-5,TRBV3-1,CASSQGQGFGQPQHF,TGTGCCAGCAGCCAGGGACAGGGGTTTGGTCAGCCCCAGCATTTT
TRBD1,.,TRBJ1-1,TRBV5-1,CASSLAGTGSQNTEAFF,TGCGCCAGCAGCTTGGCCGGGACAGGGAGTCAGAACACTGAAGCTTTCTTT
.,.,TRBJ2-1,TRBV7-2,CASSLGRSNYNEQFF,TGTGCCAGCAGCTTAGGCAGATCCAATTACAATGAGCAGTTCTTC